This T cell receptor (beta chain) is from a study of blood T cell repertoires in COVID-19. At the level of the study: The United States, Italy and Spain supplied acute and convalescent COVID-19 samples. T cells, B-cell-depleted T cells, or PBMCs supplied cDNA or gDNA.

The protocol was immunoSEQ multiplex PCR, while the TCRdb copy is restricted to in-frame clones and leaves out a portion. The data hold 75,000 to 95,000 clones, with about 83% observed a single time. CDR1 is LGHNT, CDR2 FRNRAP, per germline. The CDR3 runs to 17 residues. Germline trimming cut 5 bases from V and 0 bases from J; bases unmatched to any gene: 7. Those enrolled in Seattle joined during active infection and were followed longitudinally afterward. This TCR was recovered from a woman aged 55-70 years with COVID-19, enrolled during active disease. Sequencing was performed on peripheral blood. The V call is TRBV12-5, the J call TRBJ2-1, with 10 positions matching TRBD1. In DNA, the CDR3 is TGTGCTAGTGGTACCGGACAGGGGGATGTCTCCTACAATGAGCAGTTCTTC. It encodes CASGTGQGDVSYNEQFF. Combining the CDR3 with reference TRBV12-5 and TRBJ2-1 gives the whole variable domain DARVTQTPRHKVTEMGQEVTMRCQPILGHNTVFWYRQTMMQGLELLAYFRNRAPLDDSGMPKDRFSAEMPDATLATLKIQPSEPRDSAVYFCASGTGQGDVSYNEQFFGPGTRLTVL.